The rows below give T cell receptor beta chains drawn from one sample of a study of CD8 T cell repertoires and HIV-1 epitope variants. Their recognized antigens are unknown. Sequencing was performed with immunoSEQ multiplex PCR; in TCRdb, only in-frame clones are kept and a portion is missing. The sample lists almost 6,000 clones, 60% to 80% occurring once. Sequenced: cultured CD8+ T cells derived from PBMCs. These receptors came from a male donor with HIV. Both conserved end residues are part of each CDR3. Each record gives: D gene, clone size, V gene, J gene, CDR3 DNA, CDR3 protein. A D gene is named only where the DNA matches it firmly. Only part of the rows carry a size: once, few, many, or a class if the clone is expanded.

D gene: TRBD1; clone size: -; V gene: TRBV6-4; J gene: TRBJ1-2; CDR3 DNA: TGTGCCAGCAGTGTCCCCCCCAGGGACAGGGGGCTTGTCTATGGCTACACCTTC; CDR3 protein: CASSVPPRDRGLVYGYTF
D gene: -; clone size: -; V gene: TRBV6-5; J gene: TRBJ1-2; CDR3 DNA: TGTGCCAGCAGCCTTGCGGGGGACCCCTATGGCTACACCTTC; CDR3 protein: CASSLAGDPYGYTF
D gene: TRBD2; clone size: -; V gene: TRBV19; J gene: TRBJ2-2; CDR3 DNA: TGTGCCAGTAGTATAGTTGGACTAGTCGCCGGGGAGCTGTTTTTT; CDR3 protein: CASSIVGLVAGELFF
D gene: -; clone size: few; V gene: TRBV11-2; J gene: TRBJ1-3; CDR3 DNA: TGTGCCAGCAGCTTCCCCTCGCAGGGTAACTCTGGAAACACCATATATTTT; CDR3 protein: CASSFPSQGNSGNTIYF
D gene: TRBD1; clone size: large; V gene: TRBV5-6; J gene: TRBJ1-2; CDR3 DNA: TGTGCCAGCAGCGATCCCGGGACAGGGGTCCTCGGTGCCTTC; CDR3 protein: CASSDPGTGVLGAF
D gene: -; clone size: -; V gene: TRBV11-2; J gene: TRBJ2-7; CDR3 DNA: TGTGCCAGCAGCTTAGGAGTAGGGGACGAGCAGTACTTC; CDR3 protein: CASSLGVGDEQYF
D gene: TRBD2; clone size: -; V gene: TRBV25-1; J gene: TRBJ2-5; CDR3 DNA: TGTGCCAGCAGTGAAGCGGGGGGTCCAGAGACCCAGTACTTC; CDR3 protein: CASSEAGGPETQYF
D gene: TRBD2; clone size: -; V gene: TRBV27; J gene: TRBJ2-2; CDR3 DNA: TGTGCCAGTGAGCCTAGCGGGAGAACCGGGGAGCTGTTTTTT; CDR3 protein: CASEPSGRTGELFF
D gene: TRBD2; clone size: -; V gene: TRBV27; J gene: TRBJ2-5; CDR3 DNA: TGTGCCAGCAGTTTATACGGGGGGGGCGAGACCCAGTACTTC; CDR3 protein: CASSLYGGGETQYF
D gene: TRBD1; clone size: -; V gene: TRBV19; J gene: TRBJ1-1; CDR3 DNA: TGTGCCAAGATAAGGGACAGGGGATGGACTGAAGCTTTCTTT; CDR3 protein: CAKIRDRGWTEAFF
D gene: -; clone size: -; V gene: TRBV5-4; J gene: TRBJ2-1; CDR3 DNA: TGTGCCAGCAGTTTCCTCAGAGGGGATGAGCAGTTCTTC; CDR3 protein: CASSFLRGDEQFF
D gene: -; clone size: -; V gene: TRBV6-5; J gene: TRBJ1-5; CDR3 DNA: TGTGCCAGCGGGCCAGAGGCTACTGGGCCCCAGCATTTT; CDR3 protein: CASGPEATGPQHF
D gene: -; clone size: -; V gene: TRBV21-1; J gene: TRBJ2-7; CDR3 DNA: TGTGCCAACGTCCAGGGCTGGAGCTACGAGCAGTACTTC; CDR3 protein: CANVQGWSYEQYF
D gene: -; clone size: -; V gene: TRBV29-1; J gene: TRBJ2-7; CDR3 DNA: TGCAGCGTTGAAGGCCTGGACAGCTACGAGCAGTACTTC; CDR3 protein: CSVEGLDSYEQYF
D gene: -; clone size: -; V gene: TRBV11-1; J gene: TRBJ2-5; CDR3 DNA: TGTGCCAGCACGCCTTTTTTGAGCAACCAAGAGACCCAGTACTTC; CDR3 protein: CASTPFLSNQETQYF
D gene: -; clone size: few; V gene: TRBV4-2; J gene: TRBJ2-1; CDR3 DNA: TGTGCCAGCAGCCAAGGCAGGGGCGATGAGCAGTTCTTC; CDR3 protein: CASSQGRGDEQFF
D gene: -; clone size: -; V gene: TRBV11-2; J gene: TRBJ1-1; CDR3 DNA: TGTGCCAGCTCCCCAGGGCACACTGAAGCTTTCTTT; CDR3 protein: CASSPGHTEAFF
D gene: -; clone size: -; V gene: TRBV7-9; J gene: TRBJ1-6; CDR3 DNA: TGTGCCAGCAGCCAGAGCTCCTATAATTCACCCCTCCACTTT; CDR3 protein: CASSQSSYNSPLHF
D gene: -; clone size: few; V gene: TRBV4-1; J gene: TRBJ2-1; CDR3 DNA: TGCGCCAGCAGCCGTATAGGCGATTACAATGAGCAGTTCTTC; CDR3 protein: CASSRIGDYNEQFF
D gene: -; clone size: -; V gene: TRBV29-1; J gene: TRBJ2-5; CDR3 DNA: TGCAGCGTTGCCCTAGGGATGTCCGGGGAGACCCAGTACTTC; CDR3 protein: CSVALGMSGETQYF
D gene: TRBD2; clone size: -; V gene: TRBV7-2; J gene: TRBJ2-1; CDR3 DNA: TGTGCCAGCAGCTTAGATGGGACTAGCGGGGGTAGTGAGCAGTTCTTC; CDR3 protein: CASSLDGTSGGSEQFF
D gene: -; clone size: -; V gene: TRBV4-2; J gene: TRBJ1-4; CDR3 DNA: TGTGCCAGCAGCCAAGGATCACAGGAGGAACTGTTTTTT; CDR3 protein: CASSQGSQEELFF
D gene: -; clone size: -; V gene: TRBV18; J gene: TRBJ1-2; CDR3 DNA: TGTGCCAGCTCACCCGTTGAGGCGCAAGGCTACACCTTC; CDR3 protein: CASSPVEAQGYTF
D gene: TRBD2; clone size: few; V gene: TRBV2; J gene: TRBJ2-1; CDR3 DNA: TGTGCCAGCGTAGATGCTAGCGGGACCTACAATGAGCAGTTCTTC; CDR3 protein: CASVDASGTYNEQFF
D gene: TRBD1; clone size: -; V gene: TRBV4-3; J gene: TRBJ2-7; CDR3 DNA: TGCGCCAGCAGCCCGCGGACAGGGTTCGAGCAGTACTTC; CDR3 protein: CASSPRTGFEQYF